One T cell receptor beta chain is described in this entry. The antigen remains undetermined. V lost 6 bases and J 4 bases, leaving 14 bases between the germline ends. Germline CDR1 is SGHTA and CDR2 is FQGNSA. The CDR3 runs 14 residues. The data were taken from a study of cytomegalovirus exposure and HLA in healthy donors. The PCR used 60 Vbeta and 13 Jbeta primers. TCRdb keeps only in-frame clones here, not all; method: immunoSEQ multiplex PCR. The profile covers about 140,000 clones, with 82% appearing a single time and roughly 3.2% taken by the ten largest. Study results and caveats: Earlier analysis looked at TCR beta V segments, and most were productive about 90% or about 30% of the time. Specificity of a few CMV-associated chains for CMV antigens was verified in vitro. Associated with cytomegalovirus, according to the listing, were around 160 TCR beta chains.

This TCR was recovered from a man aged 18 to 30 in good health and CMV-seropositive. J is TRBJ2-3 and V is TRBV7-2, with D perhaps TRBD2 (5 bases). Sequenced: PBMCs. The CDR3 loop reads CASRRRAEPDTQYF. The DNA of the CDR3 is TGTGCCAGCAGGCGTCGAGCGGAACCAGATACGCAGTATTTT.